These T cell receptor beta chains were read from a single sample in a study of response to subunit inactivated influenza vaccine. TCRdb recomputed calls from the RT-PCR reads with MiXCR, one row per CDR3 protein. The sample lists around 320,000 distinct CDR3 sequences, about 20% seen once, with around 10% in the top ten. The sample consisted of PBMCs from blood, taken roughly 20 months after vaccination. The receptors derive from a man between 50 and 75 years old who received an inactivated influenza vaccine. CDR3s include the opening cysteine and the closing phenylalanine or tryptophan. Each record gives: CDR3 length, V gene, J gene, clone size, D gene, CDR3 DNA, CDR3 protein. A D gene is named only where the DNA matches it firmly. Not all rows give a size; the values are once, few, many and, for expanded clones, a class.

13	TRBV7-9	TRBJ1-2	many	-	TGTGCCAGCAGCTTAGATTACGACAGCGGCTACACCTTC	CASSLDYDSGYTF
17	TRBV4-3	TRBJ1-6	many	-	TGCGCCAGCAGCCAAGATGTAGGCACGGCTCTCGTTTCACCCCTCCACTTT	CASSQDVGTALVSPLHF
15	TRBV5-3	TRBJ2-5	-	TRBD2	TGTGCCAGAAGCGGTGCTAGCGGGAGGCAAGAGACCCAGTACTTC	CARSGASGRQETQYF
16	TRBV25-1	TRBJ1-4	-	-	TGTGCCAGCAGAGGTCCCGGAGGGGGACAAAATGAAAAACTGTTTTTT	CASRGPGGGQNEKLFF
11	TRBV6-2/TRBV6-3	TRBJ2-1	few	-	TGTGCCAGCAGTTTCGACAATGAGCAGTTCTTC	CASSFDNEQFF
14	TRBV6-5	TRBJ1-2	few	-	TGTGCCAGCAGTTACTTGGCAGCAGGATATGGCTACACCTTC	CASSYLAAGYGYTF
13	TRBV6-2/TRBV6-3	TRBJ1-1	many	-	TGTGCCAGCAGTTCGATACTGAACACTGAAGCTTTCTTT	CASSSILNTEAFF
15	TRBV7-6	TRBJ2-2	once	-	TGTGCCAGCAGCGAAACCGGGACTTCGACCGGGGAGCTGTTTTTT	CASSETGTSTGELFF
17	TRBV9	TRBJ1-2	-	TRBD1	TGTGCCAGCAGCGTACCGTCCCTCAGGGGGCGGGACTATGGCTACACCTTC	CASSVPSLRGRDYGYTF
15	TRBV4-3	TRBJ1-1	-	-	TGCGCCAGCAGCCAAGGGGCAGGGGTGAACACTGAAGCTTTCTTT	CASSQGAGVNTEAFF
11	TRBV24-1	TRBJ1-2	-	-	TGTGCCACCAGTGACGACTATGGCTACACCTTC	CATSDDYGYTF
17	TRBV7-9	TRBJ2-1	-	TRBD2	TGTGCCAGCAGCTCCGCCAAGCGGGGGAGCTCCTACAATGAGCAGTTCTTC	CASSSAKRGSSYNEQFF
14	TRBV20-1	TRBJ1-3	-	-	TGCAGTGCTAGAGATACCAGGGCTGGAAACACCATATATTTT	CSARDTRAGNTIYF
11	TRBV3-1	TRBJ2-2	-	-	TGTGCCAGCAGCCATCAAGAGGAGCTGTTTTTT	CASSHQEELFF
12	TRBV16	TRBJ1-5	-	-	TGTGCCAGCAGCCAATCCCCTCTGCTACCGAATTTT	CASSQSPLLPNF
16	TRBV5-6	TRBJ2-7	many	-	TGTGCCAGCAGCTTGTTCTTTCCGATCATCTCCTACGAGCAGTACTTC	CASSLFFPIISYEQYF
15	TRBV2	TRBJ2-7	-	TRBD2	TGTGCCAGCAGTGAGGGGACTAGCGTTCCCAACGAGCAGTACTTC	CASSEGTSVPNEQYF
13	TRBV4-2	TRBJ1-1	-	-	TGTGCCAGCAGGCTACAGGGACTCACTGAAGCTTTCTTT	CASRLQGLTEAFF
12	TRBV12-3/TRBV12-4	TRBJ1-2	many	-	TGTGCCAGCAGTTTGGTTAACTATGGCTACACCTTC	CASSLVNYGYTF
19	TRBV18	TRBJ2-3	few	TRBD2	TGTGCCAGCTCACCACGACTAGCGGGAGGATACCCAAGCACAGATACGCAGTATTTT	CASSPRLAGGYPSTDTQYF
18	TRBV28	TRBJ1-4	few	TRBD1	TGTGCCAGCAGTTATATTCCGGGACAGGGTTACTTGAGTGAAAAACTGTTTTTT	CASSYIPGQGYLSEKLFF
15	TRBV6-5	TRBJ1-6	-	-	TGTGCCAGCAGTTTAACGGGACTAGGAGTCTCACCCCTCCACTTT	CASSLTGLGVSPLHF
15	TRBV6-5	TRBJ1-1	-	TRBD1	TGTGCCAGCAGTTACGGGAGTCGGACAGGGACTGAAGCTTTCTTT	CASSYGSRTGTEAFF